Shown below are 22 T cell receptor beta chains from a single sample sequenced in a study of radiotherapy plus CTLA-4 blockade in lung cancer. The repertoire was sequenced with immunoSEQ multiplex PCR; TCRdb's copy has only in-frame clones and lacks some. The repertoire holds 57,000 or so clones, with approximately 75% as singletons. The sequences come from peripheral blood, collected from a patient treated with radiotherapy plus ipilimumab. Receptors were obtained from a human donor with non-small cell lung cancer who had a complete response to radiotherapy plus ipilimumab.

V usage is TRBV11-2 and J usage is TRBJ2-7, with D uncertain. The V and J ends lost 0 bases and 5 bases respectively, with 20 bases between them. Germline V gene data show CDR1 as SGHAT and CDR2 as FQNNGV. The CDR3 runs to 17 residues. The CDR3 protein is CASSLDRGRAVNHEQYF. As DNA, the CDR3 is TGTGCCAGCAGCTTAGATAGAGGCAGAGCCGTTAACCACGAGCAGTACTTC.

The V gene is TRBV7-9, the J gene TRBJ2-1; 9 positions agree with TRBD2. V dropped 6 bases and J dropped 4; count of bases not matched to a gene: 10. The CDR3 runs to 16 residues. Looked up from germline, CDR1 is SEHNR and CDR2 is FQNEAQ (reference sequence). CDR3 region: CASSPRGLAIYNEQFF. In nucleotides, the CDR3 is TGTGCCAGCAGTCCCCGAGGACTAGCGATTTACAATGAGCAGTTCTTC.

The V gene is TRBV15, the J gene TRBJ2-1, with no clear D. Trimming stripped 0 bases from V and 3 bases from J, with 12 bases between. The CDR3 totals 16 residues. Germline CDR1 reads LNHNV; CDR2 reads YYDKDF (reference sequence). The CDR3 coding sequence is TGTGCCACCAGCAGAGATCCGGACGCATACTACAATGAGCAGTTCTTC. It translates to CATSRDPDAYYNEQFF.

CDR3 in DNA: TGTGCCAGCAGCCAGGGACTAGCGGGCTACGAGCAGTACGTC. It specifies CASSQGLAGYEQYV. This sequence joins TRBV7-2 and TRBJ2-7, with 12 bases fitting TRBD2. V was clipped by 5 bases and J by 3 bases; unmatched bases: 2. This CDR3 contains 14 residues. Germline CDR1 reads SGHTA; CDR2 reads FQGNSA.

The chain couples TRBV12-5 to TRBJ2-7, with D uncertain. Germline V gene sequence: CDR1 LGHNT, CDR2 FRNRAP. Trimming pared 5 bases from V and 0 bases from J, leaving 5 bases between. The CDR3 totals 12 residues. The CDR3 protein is CASGPLSYEQYF. CDR3 in DNA: TGTGCTAGTGGTCCTCTCTCCTACGAGCAGTACTTC.

The chain recombines TRBV18 with TRBJ1-2; D possibly corresponds to TRBD1 (5 bases). Germline V lookup: CDR1 KGHSH, CDR2 LQKENI. The V end lost 3 bases, the J end lost 8 bases, and 22 bases lay between the germline ends. CDR3 length: 16 amino acids. CDR3 DNA: TGTGCCAGCTCACCCGACCCGCAGGGTAGGTCTGCCGGCTACACCTTC. Translating it yields CASSPDPQGRSAGYTF.

V usage is TRBV12-5 and J usage is TRBJ1-2; D is unresolved. The CDR3 sequence is 12 residues long. Germline lookup yields CDR1 LGHNT and CDR2 FRNRAP. Trimming removed 3 bases at V and 1 base at J, with 3 bases between. CDR3 protein: CASGFSNYGYTF. CDR3 bases: TGTGCTAGTGGTTTTAGTAACTATGGCTACACCTTC.

This chain connects TRBV9 to TRBJ1-1; 9 bases align to TRBD1. Trimming took 4 bases from V and 5 from J; bases not matched to a gene: 9. Germline assignment: CDR1 SGDLS and CDR2 YYNGEE. The CDR3 is made up of 15 amino acids. CDR3 coding DNA: TGTGCCAGCAGCACACAGGGGGCTGGGTGGACTGAAGCTTTCTTT. This codes for CASSTQGAGWTEAFF.

The chain uses TRBV21-1 and TRBJ2-7; TRBD2 is taken as the D call from the table, unchecked against the DNA. TRBV21-1 is a pseudogene segment. This CDR3 is 11 amino acids long. DNA of the CDR3: TGTGCCAGCAGCCGGCCGGGGGAGCAGTACGTC. This encodes CASSRPGEQYV.

The rearrangement joins TRBV18 to TRBJ2-4, with TRBD2 matching over 13 bases. Germline CDR1 reads KGHSH; CDR2 reads LQKENI. This CDR3 comprises 20 residues. The V gene end was trimmed by 3 bases and the J gene end by 0 bases; junction bases not matched to a gene: 11. The CDR3 is CASSPALGLAGAGAKNIQYF. Written as DNA, the CDR3 is TGTGCCAGCTCACCGGCATTAGGACTAGCGGGGGCCGGAGCCAAAAACATTCAGTACTTC.

This chain joins TRBV5-1 and TRBJ2-2; TRBD1 matches 7 bases. In germline, CDR1 is SGHRS, CDR2 YFSETQ. The CDR3 length is 17 residues. V lost 0 bases and J lost 3; bases outside the gene matches: 8. CDR3: CASSLGGQRLYTGELFF. The CDR3 DNA sequence: TGCGCCAGCAGCTTGGGGGGACAGAGATTATACACCGGGGAGCTGTTTTTT.

There are a few counts of this clone. The V call is TRBV7-9, the J call TRBJ1-5, with D possibly TRBD1 on 5 matching bases. This CDR3 is 15 amino acids long. Trimming shortened V by 1 base and J by 7 bases, and 14 bases separated the two germline ends. Germline CDR1 SEHNR, CDR2 FQNEAQ (reference sequence). The CDR3, as DNA: TGTGCCAGCAGCTTAGAGGGGCAGGGTTCCCAGCCCCAGCATTTT. It is translated as CASSLEGQGSQPQHF.

The chain employs TRBV7-9 and TRBJ2-7, with a weak D call TRBD2 (6 bases). Trimming removed 5 bases at V and 4 bases at J, with 12 bases between. This CDR3 is built from 13 residues. Germline V gene lookup returns CDR1 SEHNR and CDR2 FQNEAQ (reference sequence). The CDR3 coding sequence is TGTGCCAGCAGCCCGCGGGATTATTACGAGCAGTACGTC. Its translation: CASSPRDYYEQYV.

V usage is TRBV18 and J usage is TRBJ1-2, with 8 bases matching TRBD1. Germline loops: CDR1 KGHSH, CDR2 LQKENI. V shed 4 bases and J 4 bases; nucleotides not matched to a gene: 14. This CDR3 has 17 residues. CDR3 residues: CASSLQGPGGLGYGYTF. The CDR3, as DNA: TGTGCCAGCTCACTACAGGGTCCAGGGGGCCTAGGCTATGGCTACACCTTC.

V usage is TRBV18 and J usage is TRBJ1-1; D might be TRBD1 (6 bases). The CDR3 covers 19 residues. Germline CDR1 is KGHSH and CDR2 is LQKENI. V lost 1 base and J lost 0, with 21 bases in between. The CDR3: CASSPQRGAGINMNTEAFF. The CDR3 DNA is TGTGCCAGCTCACCACAGAGGGGGGCAGGGATCAACATGAACACTGAAGCTTTCTTT.

The genes are TRBV7-9 and TRBJ1-4; 10 bases agree with TRBD1. The CDR3 loop spans 15 amino acids. The ends lost 6 bases at V and 6 bases at J; junction bases unmatched: 7. The V gene's germline CDR1 is SEHNR and CDR2 FQNEAQ (reference sequence). The CDR3 DNA sequence: TGTGCCAGCAGTAAAACTGGGACAGGGGATGAAAAACTGTTTTTT. Protein product: CASSKTGTGDEKLFF.

This chain uses TRBV5-5 with TRBJ2-3; D unclear. This CDR3 spans 11 amino acids. The germline gives CDR1 SGHKS, CDR2 YYEKEE (reference sequence). V dropped 4 bases and J dropped 3 bases, with 3 bases sitting between them. The CDR3 DNA sequence: TGTGCCAGCAGCAATACAGATACGCAGTATTTT. Its translation is CASSNTDTQYF.

The chain couples TRBV27 to TRBJ2-7; TRBD1 matches at 10 bases. V was clipped by 8 bases and J by 5 bases; unmatched bases: 9. Germline CDR1 is MNHEY and CDR2 is SMNVEV (reference sequence). CDR3 size: 14 residues. CDR3 in DNA: TGTGCCAGCCGAACCGGGACAGGGGATAACGAGCAGTACTTC. Protein: CASRTGTGDNEQYF.

This chain links TRBV11-2 with TRBJ1-1; a weak D match, TRBD1 (6 bases). Per the germline V gene, CDR1 is SGHAT and CDR2 is FQNNGV. The V end lost 5 bases, the J end lost 12 bases, and 13 bases lay between the germline ends. The CDR3 sequence is 11 residues long. The CDR3 loop is CASSPGGATFF. The CDR3, as DNA: TGTGCCAGCAGCCCCGGGGGGGCCACTTTCTTT.

The chain combines TRBV2 with TRBJ1-5, with a tentative D call TRBD1 (6 bases). V lost 3 bases to trimming and J lost 4 bases, with 13 bases between them. The germline gives CDR1 SNHLY, CDR2 FYNNEI. The CDR3 covers 15 residues. CDR3 in DNA: TGTGCCAGCAGTGAGGGGGACATCTGGAATCAGCCCCAGCATTTT. Amino acids: CASSEGDIWNQPQHF.

A few counts support this clone. The genes are TRBV6-5 and TRBJ1-2; TRBD1 matches 8 bases. The germline V gene encodes CDR1 MNHEY and CDR2 SVGAGI. The CDR3 spans 14 residues. Trimming cost V 2 bases and J 7 bases; bases outside gene matches: 6. The CDR3 coding sequence is TGTGCCAGCAGTTACGGGCAGGGGGCGTTTGGCTACACCTTC. Protein sequence: CASSYGQGAFGYTF.

The chain couples TRBV7-2 to TRBJ2-1, with TRBD2 identical over 10 bases. The length of the CDR3 is 16 residues. After removal of 1 base from V and 3 bases from J, the junction contained 3 bases not matched to a gene. Germline V gene sequence: CDR1 SGHTA, CDR2 FQGNSA. The CDR3, as DNA: TGTGCCAGCAGCTTAGAGGGACTAGCGAGCTACAATGAGCAGTTCTTC. Translated: CASSLEGLASYNEQFF.